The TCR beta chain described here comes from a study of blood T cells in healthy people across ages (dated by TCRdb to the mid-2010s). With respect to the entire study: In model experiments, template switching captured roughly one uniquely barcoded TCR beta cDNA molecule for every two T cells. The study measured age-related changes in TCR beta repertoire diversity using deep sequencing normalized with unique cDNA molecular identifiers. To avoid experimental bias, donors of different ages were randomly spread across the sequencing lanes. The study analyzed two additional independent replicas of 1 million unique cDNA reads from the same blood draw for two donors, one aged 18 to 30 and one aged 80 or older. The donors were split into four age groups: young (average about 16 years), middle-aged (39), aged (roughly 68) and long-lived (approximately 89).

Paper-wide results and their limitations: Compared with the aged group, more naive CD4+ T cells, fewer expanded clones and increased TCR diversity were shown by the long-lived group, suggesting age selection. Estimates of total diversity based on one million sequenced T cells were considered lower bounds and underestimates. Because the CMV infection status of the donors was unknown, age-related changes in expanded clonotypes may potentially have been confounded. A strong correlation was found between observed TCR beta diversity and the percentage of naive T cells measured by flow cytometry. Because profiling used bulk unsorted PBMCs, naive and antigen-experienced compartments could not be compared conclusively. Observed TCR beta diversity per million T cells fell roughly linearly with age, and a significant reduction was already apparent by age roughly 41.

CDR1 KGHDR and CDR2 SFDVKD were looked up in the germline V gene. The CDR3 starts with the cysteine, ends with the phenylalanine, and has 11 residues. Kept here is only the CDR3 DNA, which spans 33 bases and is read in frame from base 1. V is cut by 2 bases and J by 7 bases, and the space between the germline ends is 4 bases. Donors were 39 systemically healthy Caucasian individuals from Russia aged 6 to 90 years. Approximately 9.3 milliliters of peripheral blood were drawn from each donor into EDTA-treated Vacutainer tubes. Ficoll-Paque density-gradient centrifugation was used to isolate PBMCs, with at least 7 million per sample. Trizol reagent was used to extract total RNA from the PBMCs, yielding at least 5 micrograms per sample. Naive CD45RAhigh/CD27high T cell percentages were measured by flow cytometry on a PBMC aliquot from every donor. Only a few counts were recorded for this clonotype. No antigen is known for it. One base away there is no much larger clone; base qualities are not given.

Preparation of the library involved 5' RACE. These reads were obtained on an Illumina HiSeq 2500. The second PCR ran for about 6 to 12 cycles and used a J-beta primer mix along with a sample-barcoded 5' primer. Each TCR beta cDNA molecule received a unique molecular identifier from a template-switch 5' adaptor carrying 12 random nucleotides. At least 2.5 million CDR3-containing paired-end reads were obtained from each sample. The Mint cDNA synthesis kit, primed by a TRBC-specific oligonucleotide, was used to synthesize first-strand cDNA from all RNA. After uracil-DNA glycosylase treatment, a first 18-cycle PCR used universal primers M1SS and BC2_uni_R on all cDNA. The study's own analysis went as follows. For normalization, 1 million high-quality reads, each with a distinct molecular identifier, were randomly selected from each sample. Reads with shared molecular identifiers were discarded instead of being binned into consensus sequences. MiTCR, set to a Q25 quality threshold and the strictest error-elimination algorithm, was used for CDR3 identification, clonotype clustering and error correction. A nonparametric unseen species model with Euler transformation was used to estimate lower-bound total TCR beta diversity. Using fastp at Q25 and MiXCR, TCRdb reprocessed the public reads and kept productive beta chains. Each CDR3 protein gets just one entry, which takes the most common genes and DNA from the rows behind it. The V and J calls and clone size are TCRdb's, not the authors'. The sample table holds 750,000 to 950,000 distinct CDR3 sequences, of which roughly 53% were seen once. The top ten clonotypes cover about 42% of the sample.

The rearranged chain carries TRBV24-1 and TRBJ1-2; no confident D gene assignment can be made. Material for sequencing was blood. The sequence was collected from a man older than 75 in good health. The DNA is TGTGCCACCAGTGATTGGGGTGGCTACACCTTC. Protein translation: CATSDWGGYTF.